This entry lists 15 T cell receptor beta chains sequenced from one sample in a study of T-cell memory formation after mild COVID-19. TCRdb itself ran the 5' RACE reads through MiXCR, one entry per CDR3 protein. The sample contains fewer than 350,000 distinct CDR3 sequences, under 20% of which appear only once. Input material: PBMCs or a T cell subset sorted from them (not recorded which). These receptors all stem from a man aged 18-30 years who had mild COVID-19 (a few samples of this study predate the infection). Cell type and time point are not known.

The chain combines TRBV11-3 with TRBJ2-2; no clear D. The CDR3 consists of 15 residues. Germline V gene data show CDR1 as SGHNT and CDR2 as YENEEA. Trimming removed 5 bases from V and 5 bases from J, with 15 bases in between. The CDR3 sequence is CASSPSHTQTGELFF. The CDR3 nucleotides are TGTGCCAGCAGCCCGTCGCATACACAAACCGGGGAGCTGTTTTTT. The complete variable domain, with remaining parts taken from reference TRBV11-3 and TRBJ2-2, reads EAGVVQSPRYKIIEKKQPVAFWCNPISGHNTLYWYLQNLGQGPELLIRYENEEAVDDSQLPKDRFSAERLKGVDSTLKIQPAELGDSAVYLCASSPSHTQTGELFFGEGSRLTVL.

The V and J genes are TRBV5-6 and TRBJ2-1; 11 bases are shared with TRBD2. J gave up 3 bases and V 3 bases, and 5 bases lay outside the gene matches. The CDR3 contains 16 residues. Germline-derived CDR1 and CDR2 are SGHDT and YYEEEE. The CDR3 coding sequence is TGTGCCAGCAGCTACCCGACTAGCGGGGACTACAATGAGCAGTTCTTC. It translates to CASSYPTSGDYNEQFF.

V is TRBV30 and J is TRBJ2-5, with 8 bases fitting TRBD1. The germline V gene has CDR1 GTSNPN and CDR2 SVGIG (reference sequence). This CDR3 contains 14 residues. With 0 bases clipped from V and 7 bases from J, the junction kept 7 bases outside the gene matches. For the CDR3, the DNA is TGTGCCTGGAGTGTAGGAGGTGGGACAGGGACCCAGTACTTC. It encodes CAWSVGGGTGTQYF. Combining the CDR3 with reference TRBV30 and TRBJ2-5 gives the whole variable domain SQTIHQWPATLVQPVGSPLSLECTVEGTSNPNLYWYRQAAGRGLQLLFYSVGIGQISSEVPQNLSASRPQDRQFILSSKKLLLSDSGFYLCAWSVGGGTGTQYFGPGTRLLVL.

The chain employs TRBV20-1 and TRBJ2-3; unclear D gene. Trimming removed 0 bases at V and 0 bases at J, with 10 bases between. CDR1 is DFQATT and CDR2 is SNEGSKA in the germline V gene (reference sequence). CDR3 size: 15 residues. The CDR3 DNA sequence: TGCAGTGCTAGAGATCGGGTTACTAGCACAGATACGCAGTATTTT. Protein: CSARDRVTSTDTQYF.

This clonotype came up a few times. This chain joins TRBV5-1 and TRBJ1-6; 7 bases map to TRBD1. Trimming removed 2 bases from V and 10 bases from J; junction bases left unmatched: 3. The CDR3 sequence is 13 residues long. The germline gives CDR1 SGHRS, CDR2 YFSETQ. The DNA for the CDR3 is TGCGCCAGCAGCTTCGACAGGGAGTCACCCCTCCACTTT. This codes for CASSFDRESPLHF.

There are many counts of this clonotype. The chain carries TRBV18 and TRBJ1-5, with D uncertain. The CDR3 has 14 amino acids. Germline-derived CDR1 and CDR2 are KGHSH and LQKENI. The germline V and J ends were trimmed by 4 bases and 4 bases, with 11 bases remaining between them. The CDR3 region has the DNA TGTGCCAGCTCACAAGGAACGGGGAATCAGCCCCAGCATTTT. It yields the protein CASSQGTGNQPQHF.

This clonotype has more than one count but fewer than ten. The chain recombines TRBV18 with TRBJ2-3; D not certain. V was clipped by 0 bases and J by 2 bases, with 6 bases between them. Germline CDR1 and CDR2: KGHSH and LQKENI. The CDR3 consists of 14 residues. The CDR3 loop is CASSPPRSTDTQYF. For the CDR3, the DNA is TGTGCCAGCTCACCACCCCGTTCCACAGATACGCAGTATTTT.

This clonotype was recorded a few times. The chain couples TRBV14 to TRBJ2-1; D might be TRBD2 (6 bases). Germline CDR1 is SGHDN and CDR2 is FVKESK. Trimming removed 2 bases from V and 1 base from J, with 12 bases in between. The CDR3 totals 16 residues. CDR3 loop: CASSQSGRGSYNEQFF. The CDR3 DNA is TGTGCCAGCAGCCAAAGTGGACGGGGGTCCTACAATGAGCAGTTCTTC.

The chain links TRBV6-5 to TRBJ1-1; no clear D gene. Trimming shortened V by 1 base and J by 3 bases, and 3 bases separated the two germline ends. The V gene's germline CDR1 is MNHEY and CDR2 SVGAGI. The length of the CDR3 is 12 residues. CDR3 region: CASSYWHTEAFF. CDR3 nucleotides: TGTGCCAGCAGTTACTGGCACACTGAAGCTTTCTTT.

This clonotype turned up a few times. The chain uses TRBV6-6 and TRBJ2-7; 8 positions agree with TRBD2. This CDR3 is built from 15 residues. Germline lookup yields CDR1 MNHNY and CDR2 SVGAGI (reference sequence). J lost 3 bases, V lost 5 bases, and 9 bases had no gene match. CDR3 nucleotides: TGTGCCAGCAGTCCCCGAGCGGGGGTCATCTACGAGCAGTACTTC. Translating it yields CASSPRAGVIYEQYF.

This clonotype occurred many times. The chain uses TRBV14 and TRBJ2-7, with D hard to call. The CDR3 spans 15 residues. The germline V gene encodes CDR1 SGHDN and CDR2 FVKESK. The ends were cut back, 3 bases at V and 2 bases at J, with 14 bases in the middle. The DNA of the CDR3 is TGTGCCAGCAGCCAGGGTGTCGCCAATACCTACGAGCAGTACGTC. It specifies CASSQGVANTYEQYV.

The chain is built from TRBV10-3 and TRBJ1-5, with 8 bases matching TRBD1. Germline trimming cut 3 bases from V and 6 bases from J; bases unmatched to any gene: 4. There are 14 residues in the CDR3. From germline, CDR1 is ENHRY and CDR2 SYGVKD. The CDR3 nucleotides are TGTGCCATCAGTGAAACAGGGGGGAGTCAGCCCCAGCATTTT. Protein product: CAISETGGSQPQHF.

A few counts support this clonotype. DNA of the CDR3: TGTGCCAGCAGCCAGACAGCGTCCTACAATGAGCAGTTCTTC. It is translated as CASSQTASYNEQFF. V gene TRBV3-1 combines with J gene TRBJ2-1; possible D gene TRBD1, 5 bases. CDR3 length: 14 amino acids. The V gene's germline CDR1 is LGHDT and CDR2 YNNKEL (reference sequence). V lost 3 bases and J lost 1, with 7 bases in between.

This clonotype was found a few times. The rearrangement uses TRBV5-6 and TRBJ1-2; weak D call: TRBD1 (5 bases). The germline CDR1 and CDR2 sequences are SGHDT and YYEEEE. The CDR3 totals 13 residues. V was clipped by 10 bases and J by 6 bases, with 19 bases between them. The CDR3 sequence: CASGRQGRNGYTF. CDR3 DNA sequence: TGTGCCTCCGGCCGGCAGGGCCGGAATGGCTACACCTTC.

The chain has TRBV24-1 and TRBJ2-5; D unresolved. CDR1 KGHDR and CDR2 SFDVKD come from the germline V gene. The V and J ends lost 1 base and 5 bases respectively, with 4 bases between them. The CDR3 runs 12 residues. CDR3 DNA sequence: TGTGCCACCAGTGATTTCAGCGAGACCCAGTACTTC. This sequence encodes CATSDFSETQYF.